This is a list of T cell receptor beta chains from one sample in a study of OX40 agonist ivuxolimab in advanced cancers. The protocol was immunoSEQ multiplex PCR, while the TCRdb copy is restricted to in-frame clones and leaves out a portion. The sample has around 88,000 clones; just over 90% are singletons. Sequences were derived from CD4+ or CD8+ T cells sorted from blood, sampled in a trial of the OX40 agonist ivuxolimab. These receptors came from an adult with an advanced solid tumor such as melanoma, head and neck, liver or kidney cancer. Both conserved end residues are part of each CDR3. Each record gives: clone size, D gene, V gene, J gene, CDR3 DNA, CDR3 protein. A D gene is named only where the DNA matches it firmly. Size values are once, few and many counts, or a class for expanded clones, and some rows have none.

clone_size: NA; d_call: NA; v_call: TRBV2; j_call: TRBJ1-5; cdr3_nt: TGTGCCAGCAGTGAAGCTCAACAGGGCCGGTATAGCAATCAGCCCCAGCATTTT; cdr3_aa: CASSEAQQGRYSNQPQHF
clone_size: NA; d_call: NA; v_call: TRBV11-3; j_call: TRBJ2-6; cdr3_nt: TGTGCCAGCAGCTTAGGCAGGGCTCGAACTGGGGCCAACGTCCTGACTTTC; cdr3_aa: CASSLGRARTGANVLTF
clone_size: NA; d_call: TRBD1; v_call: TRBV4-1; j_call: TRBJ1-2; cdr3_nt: TGCGCCAGCAGCGCCCCCTTCCCCGGGACAGTCTATGGCTACACCTTC; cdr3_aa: CASSAPFPGTVYGYTF
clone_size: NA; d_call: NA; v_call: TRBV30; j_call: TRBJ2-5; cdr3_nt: TGTGCCTGGAACGACGGAGTAATGAAGACCCAGTACTTC; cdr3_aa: CAWNDGVMKTQYF
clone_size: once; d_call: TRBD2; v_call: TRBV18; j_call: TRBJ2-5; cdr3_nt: TGTGCCAGCTCACCGATCCCGGCGGGGGAATCGACCCAGTACTTC; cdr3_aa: CASSPIPAGESTQYF
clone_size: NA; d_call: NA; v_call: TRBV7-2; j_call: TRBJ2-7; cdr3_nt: TGTGCCAGCAGCTTAGCTGGGGGCGCCATACACGAGCAGTACTTC; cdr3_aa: CASSLAGGAIHEQYF
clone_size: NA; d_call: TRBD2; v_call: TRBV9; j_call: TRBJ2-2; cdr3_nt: TGTGCCAGCAGCGTAGTGGCGGGAGGACCACAGAACACCGGGGAGCTGTTTTTT; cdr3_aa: CASSVVAGGPQNTGELFF
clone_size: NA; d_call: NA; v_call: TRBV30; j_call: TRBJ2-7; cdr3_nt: TGTGCCGGAAACAGGGGGGGCTACGAGCAGTACTTC; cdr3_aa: CAGNRGGYEQYF
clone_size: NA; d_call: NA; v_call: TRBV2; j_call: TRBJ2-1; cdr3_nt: TGTGCCAGCAGCCCAACGGACTGGGCGAGGGGCAATGAGCAGTTCTTC; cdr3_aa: CASSPTDWARGNEQFF
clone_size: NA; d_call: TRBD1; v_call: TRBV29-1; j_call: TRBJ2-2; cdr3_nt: TGCAGCGTTGTGATCCGGGACAGGGGGCGCGGAGGGACCGGGGAGCTGTTTTTT; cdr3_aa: CSVVIRDRGRGGTGELFF
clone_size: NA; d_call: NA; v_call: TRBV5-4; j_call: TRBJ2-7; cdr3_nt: TGTGCCAGCAGACAAAGGGGCGTAGGCGAGCAGTACTTC; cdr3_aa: CASRQRGVGEQYF
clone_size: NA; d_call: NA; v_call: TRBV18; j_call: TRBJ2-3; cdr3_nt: TGTGCCAGCTCCCCTGCCGCGGGGGCATTGGCAGATACGCAGTATTTT; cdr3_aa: CASSPAAGALADTQYF
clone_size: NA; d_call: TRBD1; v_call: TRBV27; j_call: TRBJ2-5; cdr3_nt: TGTGCCAGCAGCCGATTCCCGGGACAGGGGGAGACCCAGTACTTC; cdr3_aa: CASSRFPGQGETQYF
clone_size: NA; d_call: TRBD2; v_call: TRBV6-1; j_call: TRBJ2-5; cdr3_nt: TGTGCCAGCAGAGAGCGGGGGGAAAGTCAAGAGACCCAGTACTTC; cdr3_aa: CASRERGESQETQYF
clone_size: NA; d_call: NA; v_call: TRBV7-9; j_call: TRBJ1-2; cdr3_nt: TGTGCCAGCAGCTCCGGGACGGAAGGCTACACCTTC; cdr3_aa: CASSSGTEGYTF
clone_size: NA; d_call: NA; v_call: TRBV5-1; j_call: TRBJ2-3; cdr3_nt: TGCGCCAGCAGTCACCTTGGCGGGGCCAACACAGATACGCAGTATTTT; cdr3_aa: CASSHLGGANTDTQYF
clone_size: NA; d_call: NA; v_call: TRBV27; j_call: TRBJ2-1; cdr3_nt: TGTGCCAGCAGTTTGCGGAGAAACAACAATGAGCAGTTCTTC; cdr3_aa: CASSLRRNNNEQFF
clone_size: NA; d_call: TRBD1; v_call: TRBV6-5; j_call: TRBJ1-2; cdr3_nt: TGTGCCAGCAGTTCGGGGGGACAGGGGAAGTTTGGCTACACCTTC; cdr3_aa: CASSSGGQGKFGYTF
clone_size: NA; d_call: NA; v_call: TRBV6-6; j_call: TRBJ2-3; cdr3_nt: TGTGCCAGCACCCACGTGTGGGCAGATACGCAGTATTTT; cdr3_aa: CASTHVWADTQYF
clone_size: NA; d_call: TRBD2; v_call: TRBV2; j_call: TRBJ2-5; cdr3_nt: TGTGCCAGCAGTGTCGGGGGAGGGAGACTAGATCAGGGAGAGACCCAGTACTTC; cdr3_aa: CASSVGGGRLDQGETQYF
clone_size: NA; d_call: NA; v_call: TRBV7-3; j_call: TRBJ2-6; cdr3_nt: TGTGCCAGCAGGCCCGACCGCGGGGGGGCCAACGTCCTGACTTTC; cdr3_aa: CASRPDRGGANVLTF
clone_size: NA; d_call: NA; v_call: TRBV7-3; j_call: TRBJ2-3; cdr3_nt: TGTGCCAGCAGCCCACAGGGAGGAGGCACAGATACGCAGTATTTT; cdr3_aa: CASSPQGGGTDTQYF
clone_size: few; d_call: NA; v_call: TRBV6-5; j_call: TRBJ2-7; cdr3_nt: TGTGCCAGCAGTTACTCGGGGCAGCCAACCTACGAGCAGTACTTC; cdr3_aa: CASSYSGQPTYEQYF
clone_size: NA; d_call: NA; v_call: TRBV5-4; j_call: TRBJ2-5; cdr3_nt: TGTGCCAGCAGCCAAAAAGCGGGTGGGCAGACCCAGTACTTC; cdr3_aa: CASSQKAGGQTQYF
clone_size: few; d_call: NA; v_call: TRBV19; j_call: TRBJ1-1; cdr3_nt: TGTGCCAGTAAGGAGAACACTGAAGCTTTCTTT; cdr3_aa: CASKENTEAFF
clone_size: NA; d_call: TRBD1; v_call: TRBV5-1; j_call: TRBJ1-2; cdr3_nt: TGCGCCAGCAGCATCGGGACAGGGGGCGTTTATGGCTACACCTTC; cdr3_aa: CASSIGTGGVYGYTF
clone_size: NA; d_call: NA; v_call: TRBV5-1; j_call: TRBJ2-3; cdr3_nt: TGCGCCAGCAGCTTATTGGCCGCAGACACAGATACGCAGTATTTT; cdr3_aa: CASSLLAADTDTQYF
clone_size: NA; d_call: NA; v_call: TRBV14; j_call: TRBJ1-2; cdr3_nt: TGTGCCAGCAGCCGGTTCCCCGGGGCTAACTATGGCTACACCTTC; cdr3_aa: CASSRFPGANYGYTF
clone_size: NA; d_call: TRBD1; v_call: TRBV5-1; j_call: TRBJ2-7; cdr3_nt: TGCGCCAGCAGCCAGCAGTGGGACAGGGGAGACGAGCAGTACTTC; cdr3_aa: CASSQQWDRGDEQYF
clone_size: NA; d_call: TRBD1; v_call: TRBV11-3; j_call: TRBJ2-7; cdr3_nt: TGTGCCAGCAGCTTCGGAACAGGGGATGGGGACGAGCAGTACTTC; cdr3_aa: CASSFGTGDGDEQYF
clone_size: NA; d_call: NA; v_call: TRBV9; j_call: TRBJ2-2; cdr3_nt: TGTGCCAGCAGCGTAGTTAGCGACACCGGGGAGCTGTTTTTT; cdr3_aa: CASSVVSDTGELFF
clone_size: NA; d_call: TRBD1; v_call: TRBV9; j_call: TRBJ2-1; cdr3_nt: TGTGCCAGCAGCGTACAGGGGGCTCCCTACAATGAGCAGTTCTTC; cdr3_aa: CASSVQGAPYNEQFF
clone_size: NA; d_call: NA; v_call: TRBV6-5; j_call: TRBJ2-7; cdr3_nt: TGTGCCAGTAAGGACAGCTTCTACGAGCAGTACTTC; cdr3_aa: CASKDSFYEQYF
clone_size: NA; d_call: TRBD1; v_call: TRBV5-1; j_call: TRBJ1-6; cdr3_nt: TGCGCCAGCAGCGTGACAGGGCCGGGGAATTCACCCCTCCACTTT; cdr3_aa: CASSVTGPGNSPLHF
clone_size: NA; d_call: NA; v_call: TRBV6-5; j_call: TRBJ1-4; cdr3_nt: TGTGCCAGCAGGGCCCCTGGGGGGGAAAAACTGTTTTTT; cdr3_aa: CASRAPGGEKLFF
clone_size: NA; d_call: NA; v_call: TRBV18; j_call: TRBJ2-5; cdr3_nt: TGTGCCAGCTCACCTATCCGGAGCGCGGCGGTTGGGGAGACCCAGTACTTC; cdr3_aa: CASSPIRSAAVGETQYF
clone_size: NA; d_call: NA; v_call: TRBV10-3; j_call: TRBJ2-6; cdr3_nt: TGTGCCATCTCGCAGGAGGGGGGAGGGGTTGGGGCCAACGTCCTGACTTTC; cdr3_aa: CAISQEGGGVGANVLTF
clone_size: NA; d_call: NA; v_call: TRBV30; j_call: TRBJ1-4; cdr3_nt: TGTGCCTGGAGTGGAAGGGGCAGTCTGAATGAAAAACTGTTTTTT; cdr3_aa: CAWSGRGSLNEKLFF
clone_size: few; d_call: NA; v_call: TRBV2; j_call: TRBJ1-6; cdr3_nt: TGTGCCAGCAGCGAAACAGGGAATTCACCCCTCCACTTT; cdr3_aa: CASSETGNSPLHF